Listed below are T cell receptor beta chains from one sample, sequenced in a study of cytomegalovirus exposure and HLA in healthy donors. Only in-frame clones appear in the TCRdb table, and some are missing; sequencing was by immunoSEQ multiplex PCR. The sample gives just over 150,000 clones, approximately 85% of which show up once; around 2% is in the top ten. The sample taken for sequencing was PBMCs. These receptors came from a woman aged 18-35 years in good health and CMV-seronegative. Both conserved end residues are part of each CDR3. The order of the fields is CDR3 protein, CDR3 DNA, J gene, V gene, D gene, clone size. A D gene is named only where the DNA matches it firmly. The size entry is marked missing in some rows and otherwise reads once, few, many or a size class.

CDR3 protein: CATSQGVSLDTQYF
CDR3 DNA: TGTGCCACCAGCCAGGGGGTTTCTTTAGATACGCAGTATTTT
J gene: TRBJ2-3
V gene: TRBV15
D gene: TRBD1
clone size: .

CDR3 protein: CAWGTGGACGYTF
CDR3 DNA: TGTGCCTGGGGGACAGGGGGCGCCTGTGGCTACACCTTC
J gene: TRBJ1-2
V gene: TRBV30
D gene: TRBD1
clone size: once

CDR3 protein: CASSQVIDLATGELFF
CDR3 DNA: TGTGCCAGCAGCCAAGTAATCGACCTAGCAACCGGGGAGCTGTTTTTT
J gene: TRBJ2-2
V gene: TRBV14
D gene: .
clone size: .

CDR3 protein: CASSPYQGEYEQYF
CDR3 DNA: TGTGCCAGCAGCCCGTATCAGGGGGAATACGAGCAGTACTTC
J gene: TRBJ2-7
V gene: TRBV7-9
D gene: TRBD1
clone size: .

CDR3 protein: CASSPPLTAQETQYF
CDR3 DNA: TGTGCCAGCTCACCTCCGCTGACAGCGCAGGAGACCCAGTACTTC
J gene: TRBJ2-5
V gene: TRBV18
D gene: .
clone size: .

CDR3 protein: CSADRGYEQYF
CDR3 DNA: TGCAGTGCGGACAGGGGGTATGAGCAGTACTTC
J gene: TRBJ2-7
V gene: TRBV20-1
D gene: TRBD1
clone size: .

CDR3 protein: CASSLERTGVEQYF
CDR3 DNA: TGTGCCAGCAGCTTAGAAAGGACAGGGGTCGAGCAGTACTTC
J gene: TRBJ2-7
V gene: TRBV11-2
D gene: TRBD1
clone size: once

CDR3 protein: CASSPAGLAPGRLSYNEQFF
CDR3 DNA: TGTGCCAGCTCACCGGCTGGACTAGCGCCCGGCCGCCTCTCCTACAATGAGCAGTTCTTC
J gene: TRBJ2-1
V gene: TRBV18
D gene: TRBD2
clone size: .

CDR3 protein: CASSDPWANNRTHEQFF
CDR3 DNA: TGTGCCAGCAGTGACCCGTGGGCCAATAACCGTACACATGAGCAGTTCTTC
J gene: TRBJ2-1
V gene: TRBV11-3
D gene: .
clone size: .

CDR3 protein: CASSTGSVSHYGYTF
CDR3 DNA: TGTGCCAGCAGCACAGGCTCGGTTTCGCACTATGGCTACACCTTC
J gene: TRBJ1-2
V gene: TRBV7-9
D gene: .
clone size: .

CDR3 protein: CASSGSLASYNEQFF
CDR3 DNA: TGTGCCAGCAGCGGCTCCCTCGCGTCCTACAATGAGCAGTTCTTC
J gene: TRBJ2-1
V gene: TRBV9
D gene: .
clone size: .

CDR3 protein: CATSSAGYSNQPQHF
CDR3 DNA: TGTGCCACCAGCAGTGCAGGCTATAGCAATCAGCCCCAGCATTTT
J gene: TRBJ1-5
V gene: TRBV15
D gene: .
clone size: .

CDR3 protein: CASSPTGGHGYTF
CDR3 DNA: TGTGCCAGCAGTCCTACAGGGGGCCATGGCTACACCTTC
J gene: TRBJ1-2
V gene: TRBV6-5
D gene: TRBD1
clone size: .

CDR3 protein: CASSQVGLAEADTQYF
CDR3 DNA: TGTGCCAGCAGCCAAGTCGGACTAGCGGAGGCAGATACGCAGTATTTT
J gene: TRBJ2-3
V gene: TRBV5-5
D gene: TRBD2
clone size: .

CDR3 protein: CASSVGRGHYNEQFF
CDR3 DNA: TGTGCCAGCAGCGTGGGCAGGGGGCACTACAATGAGCAGTTCTTC
J gene: TRBJ2-1
V gene: TRBV28
D gene: TRBD1
clone size: .

CDR3 protein: CASSYRDRAGANVLTF
CDR3 DNA: TGTGCTAGCAGCTACCGGGACAGGGCTGGGGCCAACGTCCTGACTTTC
J gene: TRBJ2-6
V gene: TRBV7-7
D gene: TRBD1
clone size: .

CDR3 protein: CSVHTTGAGNTIYF
CDR3 DNA: TGCAGCGTCCACACCACAGGGGCTGGAAACACCATATATTTT
J gene: TRBJ1-3
V gene: TRBV29-1
D gene: TRBD1
clone size: .

CDR3 protein: CASRPLAGGEGQYF
CDR3 DNA: TGTGCCAGCAGACCACTAGCGGGGGGTGAGGGCCAGTACTTC
J gene: TRBJ2-5
V gene: TRBV6-5
D gene: TRBD2
clone size: .

CDR3 protein: CASSLDRTSNYGYTF
CDR3 DNA: TGTGCCAGCAGCTTAGACAGGACAAGTAACTATGGCTACACCTTC
J gene: TRBJ1-2
V gene: TRBV7-2
D gene: .
clone size: .

CDR3 protein: CASSLTGGSYEQYF
CDR3 DNA: TGTGCCAGCAGTTTAACAGGGGGATCCTACGAGCAGTACTTC
J gene: TRBJ2-7
V gene: TRBV28
D gene: TRBD1
clone size: .

CDR3 protein: CASSLRDRAYNEQFF
CDR3 DNA: TGCGCCAGCAGCTTGAGGGACAGGGCCTACAATGAGCAGTTCTTC
J gene: TRBJ2-1
V gene: TRBV5-1
D gene: TRBD1
clone size: once

CDR3 protein: CASSYGRAAFSGNTIYF
CDR3 DNA: TGTGCCAGCAGCTACGGGAGGGCCGCCTTCTCTGGAAACACCATATATTTT
J gene: TRBJ1-3
V gene: TRBV7-2
D gene: .
clone size: .

CDR3 protein: CASSLAGNQPQHF
CDR3 DNA: TGTGCCAGCAGTTTGGCAGGCAATCAGCCCCAGCATTTT
J gene: TRBJ1-5
V gene: TRBV27
D gene: .
clone size: .

CDR3 protein: CASSITRDFAGELFF
CDR3 DNA: TGTGCCAGCAGTATCACTAGGGATTTCGCCGGGGAGCTGTTTTTT
J gene: TRBJ2-2
V gene: TRBV28
D gene: .
clone size: .

CDR3 protein: CARIRQGNQPQHF
CDR3 DNA: TGTGCCAGAATCCGACAGGGGAATCAGCCCCAGCATTTT
J gene: TRBJ1-5
V gene: TRBV19
D gene: TRBD1
clone size: .

CDR3 protein: CASSPLIQGAGQPQHF
CDR3 DNA: TGTGCCAGCAGCCCGCTTATACAGGGGGCTGGGCAGCCCCAGCATTTT
J gene: TRBJ1-5
V gene: TRBV7-8
D gene: TRBD1
clone size: .

CDR3 protein: CASRSGQGSNEQFF
CDR3 DNA: TGTGCCAGCAGGTCGGGACAGGGATCCAATGAGCAGTTCTTC
J gene: TRBJ2-1
V gene: TRBV13
D gene: TRBD1
clone size: .

CDR3 protein: CASSLPGTGVEEQFF
CDR3 DNA: TGTGCCAGCAGCCTTCCGGGGACAGGGGTGGAAGAGCAGTTCTTC
J gene: TRBJ2-1
V gene: TRBV25-1
D gene: TRBD1
clone size: .

CDR3 protein: CASSRRPTYEQYF
CDR3 DNA: TGTGCCAGCAGCCGCCGCCCTACCTACGAGCAGTACTTC
J gene: TRBJ2-7
V gene: TRBV28
D gene: .
clone size: .

CDR3 protein: CASSFVGGTSGYEQYF
CDR3 DNA: TGTGCCAGCAGCTTTGTCGGAGGGACTAGTGGCTACGAGCAGTACTTC
J gene: TRBJ2-7
V gene: TRBV7-2
D gene: TRBD2
clone size: .

CDR3 protein: CASSQDWSDGDYMITDTQYF
CDR3 DNA: TGCGCCAGCAGCCAAGATTGGAGCGACGGGGACTACATGATCACTGATACGCAGTATTTT
J gene: TRBJ2-3
V gene: TRBV4-3
D gene: TRBD2
clone size: .

CDR3 protein: CASSLPGQGRFLSYEQYF
CDR3 DNA: TGTGCCAGCAGTTTACCGGGACAGGGGAGATTCTTGAGCTACGAGCAGTACTTC
J gene: TRBJ2-7
V gene: TRBV7-2
D gene: TRBD1
clone size: .

CDR3 protein: CASSALQGYNEKLFF
CDR3 DNA: TGTGCCAGCAGCGCTCTACAGGGGTATAATGAAAAACTGTTTTTT
J gene: TRBJ1-4
V gene: TRBV7-2
D gene: TRBD1
clone size: .

CDR3 protein: CASSRQISGANVLTF
CDR3 DNA: TGTGCCAGCAGCCGACAAATCTCTGGGGCCAACGTCCTGACTTTC
J gene: TRBJ2-6
V gene: TRBV9
D gene: .
clone size: .

CDR3 protein: CASSLAENSPLHF
CDR3 DNA: TGTGCCAGCAGCTTAGCGGAGAATTCACCCCTCCACTTT
J gene: TRBJ1-6
V gene: TRBV7-8
D gene: .
clone size: .

CDR3 protein: CASSPRPISGTWDEQYF
CDR3 DNA: TGTGCCAGCAGCCCCCGGCCCATTAGCGGGACCTGGGACGAGCAGTACTTC
J gene: TRBJ2-7
V gene: TRBV7-8
D gene: TRBD2
clone size: .

CDR3 protein: CASSQANRVNTDTQYF
CDR3 DNA: TGCGCCAGCAGCCAGGCCAACAGGGTGAACACAGATACGCAGTATTTT
J gene: TRBJ2-3
V gene: TRBV4-3
D gene: .
clone size: .

CDR3 protein: CASSLSGVGNTEAFF
CDR3 DNA: TGTGCCAGCAGCTTATCGGGGGTTGGGAACACTGAAGCTTTCTTT
J gene: TRBJ1-1
V gene: TRBV7-2
D gene: .
clone size: .

CDR3 protein: CAMRGTGIHEQYF
CDR3 DNA: TGTGCCATGCGCGGGACAGGGATCCACGAGCAGTACTTC
J gene: TRBJ2-7
V gene: TRBV6-1
D gene: TRBD1
clone size: .

CDR3 protein: CASSLGLGQGFWEQYF
CDR3 DNA: TGTGCCAGCAGTTTGGGGTTGGGACAGGGGTTTTGGGAGCAGTACTTC
J gene: TRBJ2-7
V gene: TRBV27
D gene: TRBD1
clone size: few

CDR3 protein: CASSFERGQYF
CDR3 DNA: TGTGCCAGCAGTTTCGAAAGAGGCCAGTACTTC
J gene: TRBJ2-5
V gene: TRBV28
D gene: .
clone size: .

CDR3 protein: CASSLGLVPGELFF
CDR3 DNA: TGCGCCAGCAGCTTGGGACTAGTGCCCGGGGAGCTGTTTTTT
J gene: TRBJ2-2
V gene: TRBV5-1
D gene: .
clone size: .